The 5 T cell receptor beta chains below come from one sample, sequenced in a study of cytomegalovirus exposure and HLA in healthy donors. The study ran its PCR with 60 Vbeta and 13 Jbeta primers. Repertoires were generated with immunoSEQ multiplex PCR, while TCRdb's copy carries only in-frame clones and drops some. Among 150,000 to 200,000 clones listed, nearly 80% were seen once. Sequenced: PBMCs. The receptors come from a woman between 40 and 55 years old in good health and CMV-seronegative.

This sequence joins TRBV9 and TRBJ2-5; 8 positions agree with TRBD2. Trimming at V came to 5 bases and at J to 5 bases, leaving 11 bases not matched to a gene. This CDR3 is 15 amino acids long. CDR1 SGDLS and CDR2 YYNGEE come from the germline V gene. The CDR3 loop reads CASSPTGGRGETQYF. CDR3 DNA sequence: TGTGCCAGCAGTCCAACGGGAGGGCGTGGGGAGACCCAGTACTTC. The entire variable domain, with the rest obtained from reference TRBV9 and TRBJ2-5, is as follows: DSGVTQTPKHLITATGQRVTLRCSPRSGDLSVYWYQQSLDQGLQFLIQYYNGEERAKGNILERFSAQQFPDLHSELNLSSLELGDSALYFCASSPTGGRGETQYFGPGTRLLVL.

This clone was picked up one time. V gene TRBV7-8 combines with J gene TRBJ1-2, with 7 positions matching TRBD1. Per the germline V gene, CDR1 is SGHVS and CDR2 is FQNEAQ. The J segment lost 7 bases and the V segment lost 5 bases, leaving 4 bases of the junction unmatched. The CDR3 has 12 amino acids. The CDR3 here is CASSPTGSGYTF. CDR3 sequence (DNA): TGTGCCAGCAGCCCGACAGGGAGTGGCTACACCTTC.

This clone has more than one count but fewer than ten. V and J are TRBV29-1 and TRBJ2-7; 14 bases agree with TRBD2. This CDR3 is built from 15 residues. Trimming cost V 3 bases and J 3 bases; bases outside gene matches: 4. In germline, CDR1 is SQVTM, CDR2 ANQGSEA. CDR3 nucleotide sequence: TGCAGCGTTGAGGGACTAGCGGGAGAGTACTACGAGCAGTACTTC. As protein: CSVEGLAGEYYEQYF.

This clone was picked up one time. The V and J genes are TRBV27 and TRBJ1-1; tentatively, D is TRBD1 (6 bases). Trimming shortened V by 6 bases and J by 0 bases, and 11 bases separated the two germline ends. The CDR3 is 14 residues long. Germline V CDR1 and CDR2: MNHEY, SMNVEV (reference sequence). In nucleotides, the CDR3 is TGTGCCAGCAGCACCTCAGGGGTGAACACTGAAGCTTTCTTT. Translating it yields CASSTSGVNTEAFF.

This clone was observed a single time. V usage is TRBV9 and J usage is TRBJ1-2; 10 bases are a match to TRBD1. Trimming took 4 bases from V and 2 from J; bases not matched to a gene: 8. Germline assignment: CDR1 SGDLS and CDR2 YYNGEE. The CDR3 sequence is 16 residues long. The CDR3 loop reads CASSIQRDRGNYGYTF. DNA of the CDR3: TGTGCCAGCAGCATACAGCGGGACAGGGGAAACTATGGCTACACCTTC.